This T cell receptor beta chain emerged from a study of early T cells in non-severe SARS-CoV-2 infection. Study summary: Sequencing targeted bulk RNA from unsorted whole blood, leaving chains unpaired. General study results and limits: Private and CD4 specificities were missed by VDJdb matching, which favored anti-spike CD8 responses.

Unique molecular identifiers tagged individual cDNA molecules. TCRdb re-analysed the 5' RACE reads in MiXCR, keeping a single row per CDR3 protein. The table lists 45,000 to 65,000 distinct CDR3 sequences, roughly 12% of them singletons. In this sample, this clonotype turned up a few times. Its matching antigen is unknown. The trim removed 5 bases at V and 0 bases at J, leaving 4 bases unmatched. The CDR3 runs 14 residues. Looked up from germline, CDR1 is DFQATT and CDR2 is SNEGSKA (reference sequence). The sequencing here drew on whole blood, taken at baseline. The genes are TRBV20-1 and TRBJ1-3, with 7 bases fitting TRBD1. The clonotype originates from an adult who was a healthcare worker with PCR-confirmed SARS-CoV-2 infection or an uninfected control (not recorded which). In DNA form, the CDR3 reads TGCAGTGCTCCCGACAGGGCCTCTGGAAACACCATATATTTT. Translated: CSAPDRASGNTIYF.